This T cell receptor (beta chain) was sequenced for a study of blood T cells in healthy people across ages. Study results and caveats: Naive CD4+ cell counts and diversity both ran higher in long-lived than in aged donors. Investigators viewed diversity estimates from one million T cells as underestimates, the study reported.

Sample donors were healthy Caucasian individuals that came from Russia, aged roughly 6 to 100. Together with a sample-barcoded 5' primer, a J-beta primer mix was included in a second PCR lasting roughly 6 to 12 cycles. Each single sample gave us at least 3 million CDR3-containing paired-end reads. TCRdb independently ran MiXCR on the 5' RACE reads; one entry per CDR3 protein. The sample lists nearly 1 million distinct CDR3 sequences, roughly 50% occurring once. The CDR3 runs 18 residues. Trimming shortened V by 2 bases and J by 0 bases, and 14 bases separated the two germline ends. The germline V gene has CDR1 MNHEY and CDR2 SMNVEV (reference sequence). This clonotype has only a few counts. No antigen is known for it.

The sample comprised blood. The clonotype was recovered from a woman aged 55-69 years in good health. The chain recombines TRBV27 with TRBJ2-6; perhaps TRBD1 as D (5 bases). Here the CDR3 reads CASSLAVGPSSGANVLTF. The CDR3 region has the DNA TGTGCCAGCAGTTTAGCTGTGGGGCCCAGCTCTGGGGCCAACGTCCTGACTTTC.